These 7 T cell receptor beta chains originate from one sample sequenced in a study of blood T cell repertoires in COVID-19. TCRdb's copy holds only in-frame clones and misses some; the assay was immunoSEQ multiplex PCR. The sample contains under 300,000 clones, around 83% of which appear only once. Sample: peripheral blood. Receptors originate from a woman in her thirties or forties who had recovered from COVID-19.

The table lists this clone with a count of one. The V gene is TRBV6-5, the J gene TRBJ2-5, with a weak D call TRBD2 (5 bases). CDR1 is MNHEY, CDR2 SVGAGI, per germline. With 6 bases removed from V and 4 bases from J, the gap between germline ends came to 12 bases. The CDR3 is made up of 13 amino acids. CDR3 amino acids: CASSGLGVETQYF. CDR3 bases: TGTGCCAGCAGCGGACTGGGAGTAGAGACCCAGTACTTC.

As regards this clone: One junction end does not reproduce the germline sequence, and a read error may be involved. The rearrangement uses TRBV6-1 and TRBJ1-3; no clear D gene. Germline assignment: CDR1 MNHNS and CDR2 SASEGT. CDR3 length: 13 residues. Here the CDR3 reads CASREVSGNTIYF. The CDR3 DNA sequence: TGTGCCAGCAGGGAAGTCTCGGGAAACACCATATATTTT.

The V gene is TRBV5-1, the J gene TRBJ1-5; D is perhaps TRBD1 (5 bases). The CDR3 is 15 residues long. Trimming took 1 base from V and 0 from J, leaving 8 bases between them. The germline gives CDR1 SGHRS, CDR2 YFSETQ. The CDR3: CASSLTQGSNQPQHF. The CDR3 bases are TGCGCCAGCAGCTTGACTCAGGGTAGCAATCAGCCCCAGCATTTT.

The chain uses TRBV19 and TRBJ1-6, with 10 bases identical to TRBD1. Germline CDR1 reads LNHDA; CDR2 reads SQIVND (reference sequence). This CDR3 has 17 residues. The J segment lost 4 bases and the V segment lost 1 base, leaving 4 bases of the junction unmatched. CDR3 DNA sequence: TGTGCCAGTAGTATAGGGCCGGACAGGGGGTATAATTCACCCCTCCACTTT. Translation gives CASSIGPDRGYNSPLHF.

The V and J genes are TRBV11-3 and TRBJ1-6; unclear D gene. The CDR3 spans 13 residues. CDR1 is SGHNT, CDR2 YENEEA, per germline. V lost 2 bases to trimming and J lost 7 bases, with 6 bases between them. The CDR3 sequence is CASSLYRNSPLHF. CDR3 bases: TGTGCCAGCAGCTTATACAGAAATTCACCCCTCCACTTT.

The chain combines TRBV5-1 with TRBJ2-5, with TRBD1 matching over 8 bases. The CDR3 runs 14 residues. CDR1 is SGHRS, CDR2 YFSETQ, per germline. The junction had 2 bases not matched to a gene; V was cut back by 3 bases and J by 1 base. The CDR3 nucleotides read TGCGCCAGCAGCTGGGGACAGGTCCAAGAGACCCAGTACTTC. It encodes CASSWGQVQETQYF.

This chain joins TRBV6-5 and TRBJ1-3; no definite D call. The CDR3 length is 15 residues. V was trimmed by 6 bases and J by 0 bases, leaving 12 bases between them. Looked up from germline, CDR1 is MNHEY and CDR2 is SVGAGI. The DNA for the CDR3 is TGTGCCAGCAGCCTCGGTGCTGGCTCTGGAAACACCATATATTTT. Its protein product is CASSLGAGSGNTIYF.